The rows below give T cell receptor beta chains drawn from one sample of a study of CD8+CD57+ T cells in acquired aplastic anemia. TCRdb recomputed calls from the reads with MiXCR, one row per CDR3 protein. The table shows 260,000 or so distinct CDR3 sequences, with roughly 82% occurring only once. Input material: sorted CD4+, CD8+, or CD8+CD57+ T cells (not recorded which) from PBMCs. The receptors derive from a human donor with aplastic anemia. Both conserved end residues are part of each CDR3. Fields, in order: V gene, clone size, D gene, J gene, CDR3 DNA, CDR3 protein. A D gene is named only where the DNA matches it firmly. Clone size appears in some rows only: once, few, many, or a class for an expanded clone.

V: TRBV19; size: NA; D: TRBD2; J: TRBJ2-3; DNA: TGTGCCAGTAGTTTAGCTAGCGGTCCCTACAATCAGTATTTT; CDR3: CASSLASGPYNQYF
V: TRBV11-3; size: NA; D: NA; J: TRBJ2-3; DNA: TGCGCCAGCAGCTTAGACGGTTTAGGGACGCAGTATTTT; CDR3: CASSLDGLGTQYF
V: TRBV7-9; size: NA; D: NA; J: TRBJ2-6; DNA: TGTGCCAGCAGTGGAGTGGGGGGCTTGAACACCGGGGCCAACGTCCTGACTTTC; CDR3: CASSGVGGLNTGANVLTF
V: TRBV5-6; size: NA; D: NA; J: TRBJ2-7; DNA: TGTGCCAGCAGCTTGGAGAGGGTGAGCTCCTACGAGCAGTACTTC; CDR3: CASSLERVSSYEQYF
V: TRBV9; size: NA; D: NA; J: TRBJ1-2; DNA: TGTGCCAGCAGCTTTCAAAGAAGCGGGGTGATATATGGCTACACCTTC; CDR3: CASSFQRSGVIYGYTF
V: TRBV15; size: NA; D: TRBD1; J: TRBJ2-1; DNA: TGTGCCACCAGCAGAGAAGGGACAGGGGGACACTACGAGCAGTTCTTC; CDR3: CATSREGTGGHYEQFF
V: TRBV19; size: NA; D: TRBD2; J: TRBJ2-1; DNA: TGTGCCAGTAGTATAGGTGGGACTAGCGGGCCGGGCTCCTACAATGAGCAGTTCTTC; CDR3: CASSIGGTSGPGSYNEQFF
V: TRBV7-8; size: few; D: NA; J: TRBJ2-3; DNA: TGTGCCAGCAGCTTAGCGGGAACAGCCGATACGCAGTTT; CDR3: CASSLAGTADTQF
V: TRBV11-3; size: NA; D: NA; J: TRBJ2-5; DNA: TGTGCCAGCAGCTTAGCCCTGAGGGCAAAAGAGACCCAGTACTTC; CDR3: CASSLALRAKETQYF
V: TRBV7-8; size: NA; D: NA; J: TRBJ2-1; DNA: TGTGCCAGCCAAAGACTTACCTCCTACAATGAGCAGTTCTTC; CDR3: CASQRLTSYNEQFF
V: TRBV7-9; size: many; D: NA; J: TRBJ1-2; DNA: TGTGCCAGCAGCTTAGGGGATGACTATTATGGCTACACCTTC; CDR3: CASSLGDDYYGYTF
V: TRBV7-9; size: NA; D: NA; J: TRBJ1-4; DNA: TGTGCCAGCAGCTTAGCGGGGGCACATATTCGCAGTATGTTTTTT; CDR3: CASSLAGAHIRSMFF
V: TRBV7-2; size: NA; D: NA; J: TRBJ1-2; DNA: TGTGCCAGCAGCTTGGAAGGGGACGCCGACGTATATGGCTACACCTTC; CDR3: CASSLEGDADVYGYTF
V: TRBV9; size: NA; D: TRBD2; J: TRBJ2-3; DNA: TGTGCCAGCAGCGTAGGGGGGACTAGCGAGAGGGTGGATACGCAGTATTTT; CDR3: CASSVGGTSERVDTQYF
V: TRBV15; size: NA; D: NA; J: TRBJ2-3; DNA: TGTGCCACCAGCAGAGGGGGAATTACTAGCACAGATACGCAGTATTTT; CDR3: CATSRGGITSTDTQYF
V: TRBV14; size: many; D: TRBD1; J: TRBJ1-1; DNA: TGTGCCAGCAGCCAAACGACAGGGTGGAACACTGAAGCTTTCTTT; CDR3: CASSQTTGWNTEAFF
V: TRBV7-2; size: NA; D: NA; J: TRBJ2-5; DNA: TGTGCCAGCAGCGAGTGCACAGCGGAAGAAACGCCCTACTACTTC; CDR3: CASSECTAEETPYYF
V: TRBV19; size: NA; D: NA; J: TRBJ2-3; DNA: TGTGCCAGTAGCTTAGCTAGCAGACCCGATAAGCAGTATTTC; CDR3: CASSLASRPDKQYF
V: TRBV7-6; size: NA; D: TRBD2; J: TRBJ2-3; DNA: TGTGCCAGCAGCCTAGGGAGGGTCCCCACTGGGGCCAACACGCAGTATTTT; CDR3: CASSLGRVPTGANTQYF
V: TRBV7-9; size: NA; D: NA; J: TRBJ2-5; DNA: NA; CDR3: CAGQGPRETQYFEYF
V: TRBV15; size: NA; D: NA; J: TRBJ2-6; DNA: TGTGCCACCAGCAGAGATGATTCTGGGGCCTACGTCCTGTATTTC; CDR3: CATSRDDSGAYVLYF
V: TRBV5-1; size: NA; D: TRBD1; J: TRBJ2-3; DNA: TGTGCCAGCAGCGCAGGGGGCGGGGCGAATACGCAGTATTTT; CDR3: CASSAGGGANTQYF
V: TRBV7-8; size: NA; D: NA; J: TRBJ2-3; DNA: TGTGCCAGCGGGTACGGGGGCACAGACGCGCCGTATTTT; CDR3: CASGYGGTDAPYF
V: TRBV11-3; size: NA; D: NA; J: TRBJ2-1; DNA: TGTGCCAGCAGCTTAGATCTGACACAGAATGAGCAGTTCTTC; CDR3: CASSLDLTQNEQFF
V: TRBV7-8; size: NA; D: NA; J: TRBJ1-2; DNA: NA; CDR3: CASSLGVAGGSTF
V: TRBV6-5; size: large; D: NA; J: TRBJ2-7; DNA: TGTGCCAGCAGTACCACCGGAAGCTCCTACGAGCAGTACTTC; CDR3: CASSTTGSSYEQYF
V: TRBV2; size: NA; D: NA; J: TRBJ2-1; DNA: TGTGCCAGCGGAGGGACTGGCAATGAGCAGTTCTTC; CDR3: CASGGTGNEQFF
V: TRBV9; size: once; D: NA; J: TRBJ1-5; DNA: TGTGCCAGCAGCTTAGCGGGATGGCGCGATACGCAGCATTTT; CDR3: CASSLAGWRDTQHF
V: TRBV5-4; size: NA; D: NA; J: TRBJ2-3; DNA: TGTGCCAGCAGCTTTACTAGGGGACCCCCCGCAGATACGCAGTATTTT; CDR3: CASSFTRGPPADTQYF
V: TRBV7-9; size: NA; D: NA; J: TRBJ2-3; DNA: TGTGCCAGCAGGAAATGGACCGATACGCAGTATTTT; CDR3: CASRKWTDTQYF
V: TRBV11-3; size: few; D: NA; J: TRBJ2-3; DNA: TGTGCCAGCAGCTTCGCAGGGATAGCCGATACGCAGTATTTT; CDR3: CASSFAGIADTQYF
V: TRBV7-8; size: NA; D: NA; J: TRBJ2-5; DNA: TGTGCCAGCAGCTTAGCCGAAGGTACAAATACGCAGTATTACTTC; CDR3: CASSLAEGTNTQYYF